This T cell receptor beta chain was captured in a study of shared clonotypes between healthy human individuals. Study-level background: Used for every donor were three CD4 naive, three CD4 memory, two CD8 naive and one CD8 memory plate. General observations from the study: Clonotypes shared by all four donors outscored non-shared clonotypes in generation probability.

The assay was carried out at the deep level. The assay was immunoSEQ multiplex PCR, and TCRdb's table has in-frame clones only and misses some. The sample consists of around 940,000 clones, about three quarters of them appearing once. V was trimmed by 0 bases and J by 6 bases, leaving 6 bases between them. Germline values: CDR1 SGHTA, CDR2 FQGNSA. The CDR3 consists of 13 residues. As to this clone: Its antigen is not identified.

Sample: memory CD4+ T cells sorted from blood. Subset defined: CD45RA-negative fraction. The origin of this receptor is a man in his late teens or twenties in good health. The chain joins TRBV7-2 to TRBJ2-1, with D perhaps TRBD2 (6 bases). The CDR3 DNA sequence: TGTGCCAGCAGCTTAGCGCGGGGCAATGAGCAGTTCTTC. This gives the protein CASSLARGNEQFF.